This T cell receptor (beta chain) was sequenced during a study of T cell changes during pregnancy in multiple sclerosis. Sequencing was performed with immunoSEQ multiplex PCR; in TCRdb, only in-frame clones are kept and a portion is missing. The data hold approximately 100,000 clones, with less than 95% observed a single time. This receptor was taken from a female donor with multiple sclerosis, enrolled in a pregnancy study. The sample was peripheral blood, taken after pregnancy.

This CDR3 reads CASGKRATIFEQYF. The CDR3 coding sequence is TGTGCCAGCGGAAAGCGCGCTACTATTTTCGAGCAGTACTTC. The genes are TRBV2 and TRBJ2-7; no firm D call. This CDR3 comprises 14 residues. Trimming left V 8 bases short and J 6 bases short, with 20 bases between. In germline, CDR1 is SNHLY, CDR2 FYNNEI.